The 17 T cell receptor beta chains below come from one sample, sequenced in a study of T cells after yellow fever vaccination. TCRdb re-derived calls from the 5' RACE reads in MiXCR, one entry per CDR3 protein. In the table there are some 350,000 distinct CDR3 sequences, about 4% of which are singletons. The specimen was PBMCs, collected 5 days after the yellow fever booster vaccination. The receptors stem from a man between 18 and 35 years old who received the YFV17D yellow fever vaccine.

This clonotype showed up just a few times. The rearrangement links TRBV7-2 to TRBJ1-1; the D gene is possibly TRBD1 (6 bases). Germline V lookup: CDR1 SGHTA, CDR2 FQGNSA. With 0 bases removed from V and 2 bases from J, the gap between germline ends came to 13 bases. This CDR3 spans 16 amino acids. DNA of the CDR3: TGTGCCAGCAGCTTAGCTTATTCAGGGGTAAACACTGAAGCTTTCTTT. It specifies CASSLAYSGVNTEAFF.

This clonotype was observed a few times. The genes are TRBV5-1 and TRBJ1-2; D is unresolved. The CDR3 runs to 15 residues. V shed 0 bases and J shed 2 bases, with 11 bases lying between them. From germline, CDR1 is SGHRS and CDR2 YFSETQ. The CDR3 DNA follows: TGCGCCAGCAGCTTGGCTGGGAGTACGAACTATGGCTACACCTTC. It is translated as CASSLAGSTNYGYTF.

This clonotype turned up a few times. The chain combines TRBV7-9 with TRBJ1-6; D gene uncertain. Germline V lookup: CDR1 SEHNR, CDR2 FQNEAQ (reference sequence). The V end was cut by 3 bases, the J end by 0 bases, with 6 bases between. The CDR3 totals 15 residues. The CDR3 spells CASSFTDSYNSPLHF. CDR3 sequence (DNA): TGTGCCAGCAGCTTCACGGACTCCTATAATTCACCCCTCCACTTT. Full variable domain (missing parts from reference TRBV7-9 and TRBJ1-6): DTGVSQNPRHKITKRGQNVTFRCDPISEHNRLYWYRQTLGQGPEFLTYFQNEAQLEKSRLLSDRFSAERPKGSFSTLEIQRTEQGDSAMYLCASSFTDSYNSPLHFGNGTRLTVT.

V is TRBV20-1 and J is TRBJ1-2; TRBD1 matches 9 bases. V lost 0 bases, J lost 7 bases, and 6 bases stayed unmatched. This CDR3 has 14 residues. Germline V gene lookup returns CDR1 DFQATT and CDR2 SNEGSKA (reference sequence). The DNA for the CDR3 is TGCAGTGCTAGAGATGCGGACAGGGGCCGTGGCTACACCTTC. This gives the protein CSARDADRGRGYTF.

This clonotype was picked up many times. CDR3 bases: TGCGCCAGCAACCAGGATATGAACACTGAAGCTTTCTTT. Protein: CASNQDMNTEAFF. The chain joins TRBV5-1 to TRBJ1-1, with unresolved D. V was trimmed by 6 bases and J by 0 bases, leaving 9 bases between them. CDR3 size: 13 residues. Germline V gene lookup returns CDR1 SGHRS and CDR2 YFSETQ.

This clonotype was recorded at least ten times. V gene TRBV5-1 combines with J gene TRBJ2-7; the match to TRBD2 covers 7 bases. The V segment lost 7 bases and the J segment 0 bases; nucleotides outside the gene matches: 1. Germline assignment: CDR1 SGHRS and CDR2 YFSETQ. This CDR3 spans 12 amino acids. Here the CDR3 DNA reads TGCGCCAGCGGGACTAACTCCTACGAGCAGTACTTC. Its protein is CASGTNSYEQYF.

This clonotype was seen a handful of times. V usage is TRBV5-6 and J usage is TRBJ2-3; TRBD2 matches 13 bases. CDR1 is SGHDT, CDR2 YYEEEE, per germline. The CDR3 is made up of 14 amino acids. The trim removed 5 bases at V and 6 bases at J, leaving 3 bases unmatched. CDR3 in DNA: TGTGCCAGCAGTGGACTAGCGGGGGCTGATACGCAGTATTTT. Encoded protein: CASSGLAGADTQYF.

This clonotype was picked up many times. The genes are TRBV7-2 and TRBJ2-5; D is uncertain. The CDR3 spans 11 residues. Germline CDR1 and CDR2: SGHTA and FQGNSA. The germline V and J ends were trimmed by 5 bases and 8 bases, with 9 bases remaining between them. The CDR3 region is CASSQLVTQYF. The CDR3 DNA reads TGTGCCAGCAGCCAGTTGGTAACCCAGTACTTC.

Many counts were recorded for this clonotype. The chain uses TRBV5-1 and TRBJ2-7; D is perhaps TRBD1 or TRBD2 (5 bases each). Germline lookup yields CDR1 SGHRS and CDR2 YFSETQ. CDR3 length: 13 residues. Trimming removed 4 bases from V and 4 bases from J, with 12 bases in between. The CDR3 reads CASSPGTAYEQYF. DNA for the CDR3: TGCGCCAGCAGCCCCGGGACGGCGTACGAGCAGTACTTC.

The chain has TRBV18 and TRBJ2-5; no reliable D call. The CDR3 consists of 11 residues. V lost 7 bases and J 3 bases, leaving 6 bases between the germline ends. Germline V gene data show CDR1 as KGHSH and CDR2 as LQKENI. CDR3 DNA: TGTGCCAGCTGGGGTGAAGAGACCCAGTACTTC. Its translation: CASWGEETQYF.

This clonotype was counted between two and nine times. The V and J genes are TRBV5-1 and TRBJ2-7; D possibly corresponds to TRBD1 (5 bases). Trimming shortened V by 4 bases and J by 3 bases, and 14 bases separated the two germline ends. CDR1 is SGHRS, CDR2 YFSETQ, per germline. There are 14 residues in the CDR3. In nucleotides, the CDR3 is TGCGCCAGCAGCCAGGGTGGAACAGACTACGAGCAGTACTTC. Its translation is CASSQGGTDYEQYF.

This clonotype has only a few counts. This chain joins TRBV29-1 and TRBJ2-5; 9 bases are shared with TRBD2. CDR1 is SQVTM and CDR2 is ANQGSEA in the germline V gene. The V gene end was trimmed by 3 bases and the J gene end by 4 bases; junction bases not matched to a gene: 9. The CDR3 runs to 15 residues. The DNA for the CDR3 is TGCAGCGTTGATGTGCGGGGGGGTGACCCAGAGACCCAGTACTTC. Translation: CSVDVRGGDPETQYF.

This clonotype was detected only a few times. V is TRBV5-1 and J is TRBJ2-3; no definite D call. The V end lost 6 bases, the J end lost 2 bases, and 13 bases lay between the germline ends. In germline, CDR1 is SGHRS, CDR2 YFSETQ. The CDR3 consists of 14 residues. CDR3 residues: CASTAQVTTDTQYF. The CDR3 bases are TGCGCCAGCACTGCTCAAGTGACCACAGATACGCAGTATTTT.

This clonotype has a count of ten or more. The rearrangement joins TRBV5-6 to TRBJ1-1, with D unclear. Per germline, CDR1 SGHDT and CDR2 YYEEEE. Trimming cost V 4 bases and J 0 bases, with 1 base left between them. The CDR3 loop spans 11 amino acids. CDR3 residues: CASSVNTEAFF. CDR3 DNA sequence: TGTGCCAGCAGCGTGAACACTGAAGCTTTCTTT.

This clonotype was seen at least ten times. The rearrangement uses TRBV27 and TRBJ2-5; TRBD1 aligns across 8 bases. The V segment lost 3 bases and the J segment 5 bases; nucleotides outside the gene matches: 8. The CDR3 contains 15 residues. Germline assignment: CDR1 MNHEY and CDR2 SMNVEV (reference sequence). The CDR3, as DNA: TGTGCCAGCAGTTTGAGGCAGGGGGCTTGGGAGACCCAGTACTTC. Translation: CASSLRQGAWETQYF.

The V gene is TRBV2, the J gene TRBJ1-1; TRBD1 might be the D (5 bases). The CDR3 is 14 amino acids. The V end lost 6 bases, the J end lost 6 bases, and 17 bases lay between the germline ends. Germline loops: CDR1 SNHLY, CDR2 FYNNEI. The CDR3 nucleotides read TGTGCCAGCAGCGAGGGGAGTCGCAGCCCTGAAGCTTTCTTT. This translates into CASSEGSRSPEAFF.

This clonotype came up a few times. In DNA, the CDR3 is TGCGCCAGCAGCTGGGGTGAAAATTCACCCCTCCACTTT. This encodes CASSWGENSPLHF. This rearrangement joins TRBV5-1 to TRBJ1-6; no clear D. The germline V gene encodes CDR1 SGHRS and CDR2 YFSETQ. The germline V and J ends were trimmed by 3 bases and 7 bases, with 8 bases remaining between them. The CDR3 contains 13 residues.